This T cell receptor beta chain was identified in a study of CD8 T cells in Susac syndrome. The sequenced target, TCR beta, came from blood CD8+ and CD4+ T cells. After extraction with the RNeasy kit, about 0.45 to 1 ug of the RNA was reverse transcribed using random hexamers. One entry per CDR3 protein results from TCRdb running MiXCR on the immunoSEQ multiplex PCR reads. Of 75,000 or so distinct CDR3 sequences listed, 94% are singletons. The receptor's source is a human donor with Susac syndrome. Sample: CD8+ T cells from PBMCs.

CDR3 sequence: CASSQWPWIGGELFF. In nucleotides, the CDR3 is TGTGCCAGCAGCCAATGGCCGTGGATTGGCGGGGAGCTGTTTTTT. The V and J genes are TRBV14 and TRBJ2-2, with D unclear. V lost 2 bases and J 7 bases, leaving 14 bases between the germline ends. CDR1 and CDR2 from the germline V gene are SGHDN and FVKESK. The CDR3 loop spans 15 amino acids. The variable domain in full, with the rest retrieved from reference TRBV14 and TRBJ2-2, is EAGVTQFPSHSVIEKGQTVTLRCDPISGHDNLYWYRRVMGKEIKFLLHFVKESKQDESGMPNNRFLAERTGGTYSTLKVQPAELEDSGVYFCASSQWPWIGGELFFGEGSRLTVL.